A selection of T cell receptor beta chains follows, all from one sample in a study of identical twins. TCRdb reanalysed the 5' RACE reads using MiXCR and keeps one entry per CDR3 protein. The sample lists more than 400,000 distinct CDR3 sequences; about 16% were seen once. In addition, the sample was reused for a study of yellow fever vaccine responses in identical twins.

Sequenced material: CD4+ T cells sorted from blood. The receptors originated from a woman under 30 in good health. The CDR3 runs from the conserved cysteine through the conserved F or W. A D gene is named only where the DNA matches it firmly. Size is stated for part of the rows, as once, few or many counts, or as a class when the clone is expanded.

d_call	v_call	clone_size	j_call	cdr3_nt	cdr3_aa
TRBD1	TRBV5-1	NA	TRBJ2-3	TGCGCCAGCAGCTCGGGCCGGGACAGGGTCACAGATACGCAGTATTTT	CASSSGRDRVTDTQYF
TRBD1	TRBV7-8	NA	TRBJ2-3	TGTGCCAGCAGCCCCCGGGACAGGGGGATTCGCACAGATACGCAGTATTTT	CASSPRDRGIRTDTQYF
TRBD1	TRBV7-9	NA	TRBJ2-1	TGTGCCAGCAGCGGACCGGGACAGCCAATTTACAATGAGCAGTTCTTC	CASSGPGQPIYNEQFF
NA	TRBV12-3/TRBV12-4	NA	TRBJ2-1	TGTGCCAGCAGTGACAGGCTCAATGAGCAGTTCTTC	CASSDRLNEQFF
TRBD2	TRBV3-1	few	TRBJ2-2	TGTGCCAGCAGCCAGCCGACTAGCGGGGTGAGAAACACCGGGGAGCTGTTTTTT	CASSQPTSGVRNTGELFF
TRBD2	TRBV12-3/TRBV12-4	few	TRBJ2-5	TGTGCCAGCAGTTTGGGGACTAGCGGGTTGGGGGAGACCCAGTACTTC	CASSLGTSGLGETQYF
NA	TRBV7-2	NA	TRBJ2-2	TGTGCCAGCAGCTTAGTCTGGTTACAGTTGAAAGGGGAGCTGTTTTTT	CASSLVWLQLKGELFF
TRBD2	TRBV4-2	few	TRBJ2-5	TGTGCCAGCAGCCAAGACGGAACTAGCGGGAGCCAAGAGACCCAGTACTTC	CASSQDGTSGSQETQYF
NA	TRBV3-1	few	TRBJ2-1	TGTGCCAGCTGCCAAGGGAGAGCGGGTACCAATGAGCAGTTCTTC	CASCQGRAGTNEQFF
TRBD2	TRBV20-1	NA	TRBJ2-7	TGCAGTGCTAGTAGCGGGAGATACGAGCAGTACTTC	CSASSGRYEQYF
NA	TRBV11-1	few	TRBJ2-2	TGTGCCAGCAGCTTAGGAGATATCGCGGGGGCTAACACCGGGGAGCTGTTTTTT	CASSLGDIAGANTGELFF
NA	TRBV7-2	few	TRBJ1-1	TGTGCCAGCAGCTTAGCGGCTATCTCTACGAACACTGAAGCTTTCTTT	CASSLAAISTNTEAFF
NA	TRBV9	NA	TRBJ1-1	TGTGCCAGCAGCGTAGATTTACAGAGAGGGACTGAAGCTTTCTTT	CASSVDLQRGTEAFF
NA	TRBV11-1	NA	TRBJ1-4	TGTGCCAGCAGCTCGGACAGAGATGGAAAACTGTTTTTT	CASSSDRDGKLFF
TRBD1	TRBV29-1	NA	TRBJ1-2	TGCAGCGTTTACACAGGGGGCGGTGGCTACACCTTC	CSVYTGGGGYTF
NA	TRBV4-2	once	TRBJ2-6	TGTGCCAGCAGCCAAGGTTCGGGTACTGGGAACTCTGGGGCCAACGTCCTGACTTTC	CASSQGSGTGNSGANVLTF
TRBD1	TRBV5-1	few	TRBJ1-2	TGCGCCAGCAGCTTGGCCGCGAGACAGGGGGCGGACTACACCTTC	CASSLAARQGADYTF
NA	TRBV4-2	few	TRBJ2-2	TGTGCCAGCAGTCCAAGCGGAGGCGGGACCGGGGAGCTGTTTTTT	CASSPSGGGTGELFF
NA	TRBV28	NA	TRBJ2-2	TGTGCCAGCAGTTTTGTCACCCCGAACACCGGGGAGCTGTTTTTT	CASSFVTPNTGELFF
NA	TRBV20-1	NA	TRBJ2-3	TGCAGTGCTAGAGATCCCGGAGGGCTCACAGATACGCAGTATTTT	CSARDPGGLTDTQYF
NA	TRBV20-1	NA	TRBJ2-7	TGCAGTGCTAGAGATCCTGCCGGTCCCACCTACGAGCAGTACTTC	CSARDPAGPTYEQYF
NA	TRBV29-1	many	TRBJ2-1	TGCAGCGTTGGAGCGGGGTGGGGACAGGCCTACAATGAGCAGTTCTTC	CSVGAGWGQAYNEQFF
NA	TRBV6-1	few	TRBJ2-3	TGTGCCACCAGGGAGGGGGCGCATTGGACAGATACGCAGTATTTT	CATREGAHWTDTQYF
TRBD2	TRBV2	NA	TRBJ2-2	TGTGCCAGCAGCGGCGCTAGCGGGCCAACCGGGGAGCTGTTTTTT	CASSGASGPTGELFF
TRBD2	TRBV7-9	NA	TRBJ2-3	TGTGCCAGCAGCCCATCTAGCGGGAGGAAGCAGTATTTT	CASSPSSGRKQYF
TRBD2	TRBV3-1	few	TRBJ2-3	TGTGCCAGCAGCCACGGACTAGCGGGAAACACAGATACGCAGTATTTT	CASSHGLAGNTDTQYF
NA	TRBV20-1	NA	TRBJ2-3	TGCAGTGCTGGGGACCACACAGATACGCAGTATTTT	CSAGDHTDTQYF
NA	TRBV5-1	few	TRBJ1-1	TGCGCCAGCAGCTTGGAGACGGGAACTGAAGCTTTCTTT	CASSLETGTEAFF
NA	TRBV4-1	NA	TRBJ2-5	TGCGCCAGCAGCCAAGATCAAGGACTAACCATCGGAGAGACCCAGTACTTC	CASSQDQGLTIGETQYF
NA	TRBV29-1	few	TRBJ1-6	TGCAGCGTTGGGTATACCGATAATTCACCCCTCCACTTT	CSVGYTDNSPLHF
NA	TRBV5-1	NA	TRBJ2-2	TGCGCCAGCAGCTTGGTAAGGGATCCCACCGGGGAGCTGTTTTTT	CASSLVRDPTGELFF
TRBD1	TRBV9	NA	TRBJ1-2	TGTGCCAGCAGTATCTTCGGGACAGGCTATGGCTACACCTTC	CASSIFGTGYGYTF
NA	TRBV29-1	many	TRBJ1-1	TGCAGCGTTGTTACGACAGGCCCGAGCACTGAAGCTTTCTTT	CSVVTTGPSTEAFF
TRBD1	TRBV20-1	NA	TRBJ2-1	TGCAGTGCCGTTCAGATCGACAGGGGATATTCTTGGCAGTTCTTC	CSAVQIDRGYSWQFF
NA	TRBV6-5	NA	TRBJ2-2	TGTGCCAGCAGTTACTTGAAGGGAGGTCACACCGGGGAGCTGTTTTTT	CASSYLKGGHTGELFF
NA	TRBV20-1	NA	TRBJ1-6	TGCAGTGCTGTCCCAATGGCCAATTCACCCCTCCACTTT	CSAVPMANSPLHF
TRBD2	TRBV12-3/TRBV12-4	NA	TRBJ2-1	TGTGCCAGCAGTTTAAAGACGGGACTACCCACCCTCAATGAGCAGTTCTTC	CASSLKTGLPTLNEQFF
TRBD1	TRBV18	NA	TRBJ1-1	TGTGCCAGCTCACGGCGAGGGACAGGGACGAACACTGAAGCTTTCTTT	CASSRRGTGTNTEAFF
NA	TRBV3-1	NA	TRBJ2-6	TGTGCCAGCAGTCTACAGGGCTCTGGGGCCAACGTCCTGACTTTC	CASSLQGSGANVLTF
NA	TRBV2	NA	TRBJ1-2	TGTGCCAGCAGTGAATTAAGGGGAGTCGGCTATGGCTACACCTTC	CASSELRGVGYGYTF
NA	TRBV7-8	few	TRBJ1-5	TGTGCCAGCAGCTCCGCCGGGACAAATCAGCCCCAGCATTTT	CASSSAGTNQPQHF
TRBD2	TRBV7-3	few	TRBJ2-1	TGTGCCAGCAGGGCTGCGGGACTAGTGTCCAATGAGCAGTTCTTC	CASRAAGLVSNEQFF
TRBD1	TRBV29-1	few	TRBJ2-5	TGCAGCGGCCGGGACAGCCTCCAAGAGACCCAGTACTTC	CSGRDSLQETQYF
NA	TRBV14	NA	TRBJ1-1	TGTGCCAGCAGCCAAGATCGGATCACTGAAGCTTTCTTT	CASSQDRITEAFF
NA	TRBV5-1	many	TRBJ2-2	TGCGCCAGCACAAACAGGGTCGGCAACACCGGGGAGCTGTTTTTT	CASTNRVGNTGELFF
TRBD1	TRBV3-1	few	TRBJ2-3	TGTGCCAGCAGCCCCATGACAGGGACAGATACGCAGTATTTT	CASSPMTGTDTQYF
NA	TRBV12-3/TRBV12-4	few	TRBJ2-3	TGTGCCAGCAGCCCTGAATCAGATACGCAGTATTTT	CASSPESDTQYF
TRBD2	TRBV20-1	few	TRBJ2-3	TGCGGCGGGACTAGCGGGAGGACAGATACGCAGTATTTT	CGGTSGRTDTQYF
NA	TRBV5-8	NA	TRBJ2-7	TGTGCCAGCAGCTTAAGAGGGGGAAACTACGAGCAGTACTTC	CASSLRGGNYEQYF
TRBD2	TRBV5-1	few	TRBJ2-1	TGCGCCAGCAGCTTAACTAGCGGGAGGGCCTCAAGTGAGCAGTTCTTC	CASSLTSGRASSEQFF